This T cell receptor beta chain was retrieved from a study of beta chain features in type 1 diabetes. Study information: Analysis included about 110 million sorted cells drawn from all samples. Overall study results and limits: Patients with Type 1 diabetes showed moderately but significantly shorter TCRB CDR3s in all four CD4+ subsets. At VDJ recombination sites, type 1 diabetes patients had fewer insertions and more deleted nucleotides.

Expressed TCRB transcripts were sequenced because the entire RNA isolate underwent reverse transcription. TCRdb's table, derived via immunoSEQ multiplex PCR, lists solely in-frame clones and lacks some. The data show 95,000 to 150,000 clones, roughly 15% seen once. About this clone itself: Its antigen is not identified.

V lost 3 bases and J 7 bases, leaving 13 bases between the germline ends. Looked up from germline, CDR1 is KGHSH and CDR2 is LQKENI. The CDR3 runs 14 residues. Input material: central memory CD4+ T cells from blood. The gene calls are TRBV18 and TRBJ2-1; D possibly corresponds to TRBD2 (5 bases). The clonotype comes from a man aged 25 to 45 with type 1 diabetes. The CDR3 DNA reads TGTGCCAGCTCACCGGCGAGGGTTCCAAATGAGCAGTTCTTC. It translates to CASSPARVPNEQFF.